These 22 T cell receptor beta chains were all obtained from the same sample, sequenced in a study of T cell repertoires in cytomegalovirus infection. From the reads, TCRdb called clonotypes with MiXCR, one entry per CDR3 protein. Here the sample spans about 600,000 distinct CDR3 sequences, 24% being singletons. The material sequenced was CD8+ T cells from PBMCs. Every receptor here comes from a human donor in good health (CMV status not recorded). Some clones in this sample may be carry-over from other donors' samples.

This clonotype has just a few counts. V usage is TRBV6-6 and J usage is TRBJ1-4; D possibly corresponds to TRBD1 (5 bases). Trimming pared 3 bases from V and 8 bases from J, leaving 16 bases between. Germline V gene sequence: CDR1 MNHNY, CDR2 SVGAGI (reference sequence). This CDR3 is 15 amino acids long. As DNA, the CDR3 is TGTGCCAGCAGTTATACCGGGACGGGGAGAGAAAAACTGTTTTTT. Translating it yields CASSYTGTGREKLFF.

The rearrangement links TRBV29-1 to TRBJ2-1, with 9 bases identical to TRBD2. CDR1 is SQVTM, CDR2 ANQGSEA, per germline. V was pared by 6 bases and J by 3 bases, with 6 bases of the junction left unmatched. The CDR3 length is 14 residues. DNA for the CDR3: TGCAGCGTAGTTAGCGGGGGCAACTACAATGAGCAGTTCTTC. The encoded protein is CSVVSGGNYNEQFF.

This chain connects TRBV12-5 to TRBJ2-1; D not resolved. CDR1 LGHNT and CDR2 FRNRAP come from the germline V gene. The CDR3 is 14 residues long. Trimming stripped 1 base from V and 3 bases from J, with 7 bases between. The CDR3 sequence is CASGLDRYYNEQFF. CDR3 DNA: TGTGCTAGTGGTTTGGACAGATACTACAATGAGCAGTTCTTC.

On this clonotype: Compared with germline, one end of the junction differs, possibly owing to a read error. This chain joins TRBV7-6 and TRBJ2-3; D ambiguous. CDR3 length equals 13 residues. Germline lookup yields CDR1 SGHVS and CDR2 FNYEAQ. The CDR3 coding sequence is TGTGTCAGCAGCTTCGGCGGCACAGATACGCAGTATTTT. Translated, it gives CVSSFGGTDTQYF.

The chain employs TRBV5-4 and TRBJ1-2, with TRBD1 as a possible D gene (6 bases). V was shortened by 1 base and J by 4 bases, with 14 bases between the two germline ends. The CDR3 is 15 amino acids. Germline CDR1 and CDR2: SGHNT and YYREEE (reference sequence). CDR3 coding DNA: TGTGCCAGCAGCTTGATTCGGGACAATTTCTATGGCTACACCTTC. Translating it yields CASSLIRDNFYGYTF.

This clonotype was observed a handful of times. The genes are TRBV2 and TRBJ2-7; 10 bases are a match to TRBD1. The CDR3 runs 15 residues. The V segment lost 5 bases and the J segment 3 bases; nucleotides outside the gene matches: 7. CDR1 and CDR2 from the germline V gene are SNHLY and FYNNEI. This CDR3 is CASSSVRDRGYEQYF. The CDR3 DNA sequence: TGTGCCAGCAGTTCCGTACGGGACAGGGGCTACGAGCAGTACTTC.

The chain has TRBV4-2 and TRBJ2-3; TRBD2 is a possible D gene (6 bases). The CDR3 contains 17 residues. Germline values: CDR1 LGHNA, CDR2 YNFKEQ. V was pared by 1 base and J by 8 bases, with 22 bases between. CDR3 nucleotide sequence: TGTGCCAGCAGCCAAGGAGGGGCGGGGCCCCGCAGGAGTACGCAGTATTTT. This encodes CASSQGGAGPRRSTQYF.

The chain uses TRBV15 and TRBJ1-1, with no clear D. The CDR3 extends over 14 amino acids. The V end lost 4 bases, the J end lost 11 bases, and 20 bases lay between the germline ends. Germline V gene data show CDR1 as LNHNV and CDR2 as YYDKDF (reference sequence). CDR3 in DNA: TGTGCCACCAGCACCCCAATAGGAGGGCAAACTGCTTTCTTT. Protein: CATSTPIGGQTAFF.

This sequence joins TRBV5-1 and TRBJ2-3, with a possible D match to TRBD2 (5 bases). CDR1 SGHRS and CDR2 YFSETQ come from the germline V gene. Deletions cut 0 bases from V and 0 bases from J, with 23 bases between. This CDR3 is built from 20 residues. The CDR3 nucleotides read TGCGCCAGCAGCTTGGCCGAAGGGCACCCAGGACTTGTTAGCACAGATACGCAGTATTTT. Encoded protein: CASSLAEGHPGLVSTDTQYF.

This clonotype showed up just a few times. The chain has TRBV10-3 and TRBJ1-5, with D perhaps TRBD1 (6 bases). The CDR3 covers 14 residues. CDR1 and CDR2 (germline): ENHRY, SYGVKD. V dropped 4 bases and J dropped 6 bases, with 13 bases sitting between them. CDR3 sequence: CAISAAGVGQPQHF. DNA of the CDR3: TGTGCCATCAGTGCGGCAGGGGTTGGTCAGCCCCAGCATTTT.

This clonotype was seen only a few times. The chain links TRBV6-5 to TRBJ1-1; no firm D call. The CDR3 length is 15 residues. V was shortened by 4 bases and J by 3 bases, with 15 bases between the two germline ends. Germline values: CDR1 MNHEY, CDR2 SVGAGI. CDR3 protein: CASSWGPGDDTEAFF. The CDR3 coding sequence is TGTGCCAGCAGTTGGGGTCCGGGAGACGACACTGAAGCTTTCTTT.

This clonotype has only a few counts. The rearrangement uses TRBV5-6 and TRBJ2-5; perhaps TRBD1 as D (6 bases). The length of the CDR3 is 14 residues. Germline CDR1 reads SGHDT; CDR2 reads YYEEEE. With 3 bases removed from V and 1 base from J, the gap between germline ends came to 10 bases. The CDR3 region is CASSYQGIQETQYF. The CDR3 coding sequence is TGTGCCAGCAGCTACCAGGGGATCCAAGAGACCCAGTACTTC.

The sample holds many counts of this clonotype. J is TRBJ1-5 and V is TRBV7-8; D gene unclear. CDR3 size: 15 residues. The germline V gene has CDR1 SGHVS and CDR2 FQNEAQ. Deletions cut 5 bases from V and 0 bases from J, with 11 bases between. As DNA, the CDR3 is TGTGCCAGCAGCCGTAACGGAGATAGCAATCAGCCCCAGCATTTT. It specifies CASSRNGDSNQPQHF.

This clonotype was recorded many times. The V gene is TRBV6-2 or TRBV6-3, the J gene TRBJ1-1; D not resolved. Germline CDR1 reads MNHEY; CDR2 reads SVGEGT. V was clipped by 3 bases and J by 3 bases, with 11 bases between them. This CDR3 spans 14 amino acids. In nucleotides, the CDR3 is TGTGCCAGCAGTTATGCGGGTAGCGACACTGAAGCTTTCTTT. Its protein is CASSYAGSDTEAFF.

This clonotype was recorded only once. At one end, the junction sequence differs from germline, possibly due to a read error. The CDR3 DNA reads TGTGTCAGCAGCTTGTGGGCAGAACCCCTCCACTTT. Its translation is CVSSLWAEPLHF. V is TRBV5-6 and J is TRBJ1-6, with D unclear. The CDR3 extends over 12 amino acids. Germline V gene lookup returns CDR1 SGHDT and CDR2 YYEEEE.

This clonotype was found many times. This chain joins TRBV7-2 and TRBJ2-3, with D unresolved. Germline V gene sequence: CDR1 SGHTA, CDR2 FQGNSA. Trimming cost V 7 bases and J 1 base, with 15 bases left between them. The CDR3 is 15 residues long. This CDR3 is CASTPELPRTDTQYF. As DNA, the CDR3 is TGTGCCAGCACCCCAGAACTACCCCGCACAGATACGCAGTATTTT.

J is TRBJ2-1 and V is TRBV5-4; possibly TRBD2 for D (6 bases). Trimming left V 4 bases short and J 8 bases short, with 16 bases between. CDR3 size: 14 residues. Per the germline V gene, CDR1 is SGHNT and CDR2 is YYREEE (reference sequence). The CDR3 is CASSPLASVDEQFF. Here the CDR3 DNA reads TGTGCCAGCAGCCCGCTAGCGTCGGTTGATGAGCAGTTCTTC.

There are many counts of this clonotype. The chain links TRBV6-2 or TRBV6-3 to TRBJ2-1, with 8 bases fitting TRBD2. The V and J ends lost 5 bases and 4 bases, in that order; junction bases with no gene match: 7. The germline V gene encodes CDR1 MNHEY and CDR2 SVGEGT. The CDR3 extends over 15 amino acids. The CDR3 nucleotides are TGTGCCAGCAGTCTGCTAAGCGGGGGTTACAATGAGCAGTTCTTC. It translates to CASSLLSGGYNEQFF.

A note on this clonotype: Sequence at one end of the junction differs from germline and may be a read error. The V gene is TRBV6-2 or TRBV6-3, the J gene TRBJ2-1; TRBD1 matches 9 bases. The CDR3 loop spans 15 amino acids. Germline V gives CDR1 MNHEY, CDR2 SVGEGT. This CDR3 reads CANSNRDRAYNEQFF. The CDR3 DNA reads TGTGCCAACAGTAACCGGGACAGGGCCTACAATGAGCAGTTCTTC.

The rearrangement joins TRBV6-6 to TRBJ1-1, with D hard to call. Trimming cost V 0 bases and J 0 bases, with 14 bases left between them. CDR1 and CDR2 from the germline V gene are MNHNY and SVGAGI (reference sequence). This CDR3 has 17 amino acids. In nucleotides, the CDR3 is TGTGCCAGCAGTTACTCCCGGGGAGGTGATTTGAACACTGAAGCTTTCTTT. Translating gives CASSYSRGGDLNTEAFF.

J is TRBJ2-5 and V is TRBV7-9; the match to TRBD1 covers 8 bases. Germline trimming cut 5 bases from V and 2 bases from J; bases unmatched to any gene: 4. This CDR3 is built from 14 residues. Germline-derived CDR1 and CDR2 are SEHNR and FQNEAQ (reference sequence). The chain's CDR3 is CASSRGQAQETQYF. In DNA, the CDR3 is TGTGCCAGCAGCCGGGGACAGGCACAAGAGACCCAGTACTTC.

Only a few counts were recorded for this clonotype. V gene TRBV4-3 combines with J gene TRBJ2-1, with D possibly being TRBD2 (6 bases). There are 13 residues in the CDR3. The ends were cut back, 4 bases at V and 10 bases at J, with 14 bases in the middle. CDR1 LGHNA and CDR2 YSLEER come from the germline V gene. CDR3 coding DNA: TGCGCCAGCAGCCCCCGGGGGATGTTGGAGCAGTTCTTC. Translating it yields CASSPRGMLEQFF.